The 14 T cell receptor beta chains below were found in one sample sequenced in a study of T cell clonotyping in hematopoietic cell transplantation. Profiled with immunoSEQ multiplex PCR; TCRdb holds only in-frame clones, not every one. Among roughly 45,000 clones, over 75% were seen once, and the ten largest hold 5.9%. Specified time point: recipient sample about 28 days before transplant, after cytoreduction. The specimen was peripheral blood mononuclear cells, collected before stem cell transplant. These TCRs come from a man aged 55 to 70 with biphenotypic leukemia. Some clones in this sample may be carry-over from other donors' samples.

The V gene is TRBV5-1, the J gene TRBJ2-7; 11 positions match TRBD1. This CDR3 is 16 amino acids long. Trimming at V came to 4 bases and at J to 2 bases, leaving 8 bases not matched to a gene. Germline V lookup: CDR1 SGHRS, CDR2 YFSETQ. In nucleotides, the CDR3 is TGCGCCAGCAGCCTGGCACCGGGACAGGGGGCCTACGAGCAGTACTTC. It is translated as CASSLAPGQGAYEQYF.

V is TRBV11-3 and J is TRBJ1-2; D uncertain. V was cut by 6 bases and J by 7 bases, with 15 bases left in between. This CDR3 region has 13 residues. The V gene's germline CDR1 is SGHNT and CDR2 YENEEA. CDR3 DNA: TGTGCCAGCAGAGTGAAAGTGGGATGTGGCTACACCTTC. Amino acids: CASRVKVGCGYTF.

The chain carries TRBV27 and TRBJ1-2, with TRBD1 identical over 7 bases. Trimming cost V 0 bases and J 4 bases; bases outside gene matches: 11. CDR1 MNHEY and CDR2 SMNVEV come from the germline V gene (reference sequence). This CDR3 is built from 17 residues. This chain's CDR3 is CASSLSGQRYEGYGYTF. The CDR3 DNA follows: TGTGCCAGCAGTTTATCGGGACAGCGCTACGAGGGCTATGGCTACACCTTC.

As DNA, the CDR3 is TGTGCCAGCAGACGCCTCGGGGACGACTACGAGCAGTACTTC. It is translated as CASRRLGDDYEQYF. The chain is built from TRBV28 and TRBJ2-7; D tentatively reads TRBD1 or TRBD2 (5 bases each). The CDR3 consists of 14 residues. Germline CDR1 MDHEN, CDR2 SYDVKM. Trimming shortened V by 6 bases and J by 3 bases, and 15 bases separated the two germline ends.

The sample holds a few counts of this clone. As the CDR3 is not closed by the conserved phenylalanine or tryptophan, this likely results from a read error. It is unclear where the CDR3 begins or ends on the DNA, so no DNA is shown, and the CDR3 is as TCRdb lists it. The V and J genes are TRBV5-6 and TRBJ1-4. Counting both end residues, the CDR3 totals 10 amino acids. Germline CDR1 and CDR2: SGHDT and YYEEEE. The CDR3 reads CASSFTQGPV.

The CDR3 region has the DNA TGTGCCAGCAGCCCGCAGGGGGCCGGGAGCGTCAATCAGCCCCAGCATTTT. As protein: CASSPQGAGSVNQPQHF. The chain has TRBV7-8 and TRBJ1-5, with 8 bases identical to TRBD1. V shed 5 bases and J 3 bases; nucleotides not matched to a gene: 12. There are 17 residues in the CDR3. CDR1 and CDR2 (germline): SGHVS, FQNEAQ.

V is TRBV30 and J is TRBJ2-2; 9 positions match TRBD1. The germline V gene has CDR1 GTSNPN and CDR2 SVGIG (reference sequence). The CDR3 consists of 16 residues. Trimming cost V 4 bases and J 1 base; bases outside gene matches: 7. The CDR3 DNA reads as TGTGCCTGGAATGCCGGGACAGGGTTGAACACCGGGGAGCTGTTTTTT. Translating gives CAWNAGTGLNTGELFF. Drawing the rest from reference TRBV30 and TRBJ2-2, the complete variable domain is SQTIHQWPATLVQPVGSPLSLECTVEGTSNPNLYWYRQAAGRGLQLLFYSVGIGQISSEVPQNLSASRPQDRQFILSSKKLLLSDSGFYLCAWNAGTGLNTGELFFGEGSRLTVL.

The chain employs TRBV11-2 and TRBJ2-7; TRBD2 matches 10 bases. This CDR3 has 16 residues. Trimming removed 0 bases from V and 3 bases from J; junction bases left unmatched: 5. CDR1 is SGHAT and CDR2 is FQNNGV in the germline V gene. CDR3 sequence: CASSLDGLAAGYEQYF. Here the CDR3 DNA reads TGTGCCAGCAGCTTAGACGGACTAGCGGCTGGCTACGAGCAGTACTTC.

The chain links TRBV5-1 to TRBJ2-5, with D perhaps TRBD2 (6 bases). CDR3 length equals 13 residues. The germline V gene encodes CDR1 SGHRS and CDR2 YFSETQ. V lost 5 bases and J 4 bases, leaving 12 bases between the germline ends. CDR3 protein: CASSPGGIETQYF. The DNA of the CDR3 is TGCGCCAGCAGTCCCGGGGGTATAGAGACCCAGTACTTC.

The chain employs TRBV28 and TRBJ2-7; 13 bases align to TRBD2. With V trimmed by 5 bases and J by 6 bases, 4 bases remained unmatched. The CDR3 length is 14 residues. From germline, CDR1 is MDHEN and CDR2 SYDVKM. CDR3 protein: CASSGLAGAGEQYF. The CDR3 nucleotides read TGTGCCAGCAGTGGACTAGCGGGAGCTGGCGAGCAGTACTTC.

This chain uses TRBV5-1 with TRBJ2-1, with D unclear. This CDR3 region has 15 residues. Germline CDR1 is SGHRS and CDR2 is YFSETQ. Trimming took off 1 base at V and 3 bases at J, with 11 bases between the two ends. The CDR3 region is CASSLPRASYNEQFF. The CDR3 DNA sequence: TGCGCCAGCAGCTTGCCTCGGGCCAGCTACAATGAGCAGTTCTTC.

The rearrangement uses TRBV19 and TRBJ1-2; a possible D gene is TRBD1 (6 bases). V lost 6 bases and J lost 5, with 16 bases in between. This CDR3 is 14 amino acids long. CDR1 is LNHDA and CDR2 is SQIVND in the germline V gene (reference sequence). The CDR3 nucleotides read TGTGCCAGTAGCCACAGGGATCTTAGGTATGGCTACACCTTC. This translates into CASSHRDLRYGYTF. Together with reference TRBV19 and TRBJ1-2, the CDR3 gives the full variable domain: DGGITQSPKYLFRKEGQNVTLSCEQNLNHDAMYWYRQDPGQGLRLIYYSQIVNDFQKGDIAEGYSVSREKKESFPLTVTSAQKNPTAFYLCASSHRDLRYGYTFGSGTRLTVV.

CDR3 sequence: CASSLSSEGNEQFF. CDR3 coding DNA: TGCGCCAGCAGCTTGTCTTCAGAGGGCAATGAGCAGTTCTTC. The chain employs TRBV5-1 and TRBJ2-1; weak D call: TRBD2 (5 bases). Trimming removed 1 base from V and 6 bases from J, with 11 bases in between. This CDR3 is built from 14 residues. The germline CDR1 and CDR2 sequences are SGHRS and YFSETQ.

The chain is built from TRBV7-9 and TRBJ2-2, with D possibly being TRBD1 (6 bases). The CDR3 spans 14 residues. V dropped 5 bases and J dropped 3 bases, with 10 bases sitting between them. The germline gives CDR1 SEHNR, CDR2 FQNEAQ (reference sequence). The CDR3 is CASSPGHHTGELFF. For the CDR3, the DNA is TGTGCCAGCAGCCCGGGACATCACACCGGGGAGCTGTTTTTT.